The 15 T cell receptor beta chains given below trace back to one sample, sequenced in a study of cytomegalovirus exposure and HLA in healthy donors. Primers: 60 Vbeta forward and 13 Jbeta reverse. The method was immunoSEQ multiplex PCR; TCRdb's version includes in-frame clones alone and lacks a portion of them. Altogether 150,000 to 180,000 clones are present, more than 75% being singletons, with the ten largest covering roughly 7.7%. The sequencing input was PBMCs. The receptors shown here come from a man aged 25 to 40 in good health and CMV-seropositive.

The V gene is TRBV11-2, the J gene TRBJ2-1, with 11 bases lining up with TRBD2. This CDR3 is 16 amino acids long. The V and J ends lost 1 base and 7 bases, in that order; junction bases with no gene match: 6. Germline assignment: CDR1 SGHAT and CDR2 FQNNGV. The CDR3 DNA is TGTGCCAGCAGCTTAGTGCTAGCGGGAGGTATAAATGAGCAGTTCTTC. This encodes CASSLVLAGGINEQFF.

Only a few counts were recorded for this clone. This chain links TRBV29-1 with TRBJ1-1; 10 bases fit TRBD1. V lost 4 bases and J lost 11; bases outside the gene matches: 4. The CDR3 contains 11 residues. The germline CDR1 and CDR2 sequences are SQVTM and ANQGSEA. In DNA form, the CDR3 reads TGCAGCGTTGTTGGACAGGGGGAGGCTTTCTTT. It is translated as CSVVGQGEAFF.

The rearrangement links TRBV11-1 to TRBJ1-5, with 7 bases fitting TRBD1. Germline CDR1 SGHAT, CDR2 FQDESV (reference sequence). This CDR3 region has 13 residues. Trimming at V came to 2 bases and at J to 5 bases, leaving 0 bases not matched to a gene. CDR3 sequence reads: CASSLQGDQPQHF. The DNA of the CDR3 is TGTGCCAGCAGCTTACAGGGGGATCAGCCCCAGCATTTT.

The chain employs TRBV20-1 and TRBJ1-1, with 7 positions matching TRBD1. Trimming took 6 bases from V and 6 from J; bases not matched to a gene: 4. The length of the CDR3 is 11 residues. The V gene's germline CDR1 is DFQATT and CDR2 SNEGSKA (reference sequence). The DNA of the CDR3 is TGCAGTGCCAGGACAGGCGCTGAAGCTTTCTTT. Translation gives CSARTGAEAFF.

This clone was picked up one time. The V call is TRBV6-6, the J call TRBJ1-5; a weak D match, TRBD1 (6 bases). Germline V gives CDR1 MNHNY, CDR2 SVGAGI (reference sequence). V was clipped by 4 bases and J by 3 bases, with 13 bases between them. CDR3 length equals 15 residues. For the CDR3, the DNA is TGTGCCAGCAGTTCCCCTGACAGGCTCAATCAGCCCCAGCATTTT. Amino acid sequence: CASSSPDRLNQPQHF.

The chain is built from TRBV27 and TRBJ1-2; D is unresolved. Trimming took 5 bases from V and 5 from J, leaving 9 bases between them. This CDR3 region has 12 residues. Germline assignment: CDR1 MNHEY and CDR2 SMNVEV (reference sequence). The CDR3 reads CASSPRGYGYTF. In nucleotides, the CDR3 is TGTGCCAGCAGTCCCCGGGGTTATGGCTACACCTTC.

This chain links TRBV28 with TRBJ1-5, with unresolved D. Germline loops: CDR1 MDHEN, CDR2 SYDVKM. Trimming left V 7 bases short and J 6 bases short, with 13 bases between. The CDR3 extends over 13 amino acids. Here the CDR3 DNA reads TGTGCCAGCACCATAACGGGAGGTCAGCCCCAGCATTTT. Amino acids: CASTITGGQPQHF.

This clone was detected a few times. The chain combines TRBV7-9 with TRBJ1-4; 7 nucleotides agree with TRBD1. The germline V gene has CDR1 SEHNR and CDR2 FQNEAQ (reference sequence). The V gene end was trimmed by 6 bases and the J gene end by 0 bases; junction bases not matched to a gene: 4. The CDR3 extends over 15 amino acids. The CDR3, as DNA: TGTGCCAGCAGTTTTACAGGGGCAACTAATGAAAAACTGTTTTTT. It translates to CASSFTGATNEKLFF.

The chain carries TRBV7-9 and TRBJ1-2; weak D call: TRBD1 (5 bases). Germline-derived CDR1 and CDR2 are SEHNR and FQNEAQ (reference sequence). The CDR3 is 15 residues long. Trimming stripped 4 bases from V and 3 bases from J, with 15 bases between. For the CDR3, the DNA is TGTGCCAGCAGCTCCCCAGGGAATGGGGACTATGGCTACACCTTC. This encodes CASSSPGNGDYGYTF.

This chain joins TRBV27 and TRBJ2-7; the match to TRBD1 covers 8 bases. With V trimmed by 5 bases and J by 4 bases, 4 bases remained unmatched. CDR1 MNHEY and CDR2 SMNVEV come from the germline V gene (reference sequence). CDR3 length: 13 residues. CDR3 amino acids: CASSRDRRYEQYF. CDR3 DNA sequence: TGTGCCAGCAGTCGGGACAGGAGGTACGAGCAGTACTTC.

The chain has TRBV7-6 and TRBJ2-7, with 7 bases identical to TRBD2. The CDR3 is 17 residues long. Trimming at V came to 5 bases and at J to 3 bases, leaving 16 bases not matched to a gene. Germline CDR1 reads SGHVS; CDR2 reads FNYEAQ. CDR3 loop: CASSPMWGRELIYEQYF. The CDR3 region has the DNA TGTGCCAGCAGCCCGATGTGGGGGAGGGAATTAATCTACGAGCAGTACTTC.

This clone was picked up one time. The chain combines TRBV9 with TRBJ1-1, with TRBD1 as a possible D gene (5 bases). Trimming removed 4 bases from V and 0 bases from J, with 16 bases in between. The CDR3 loop spans 16 amino acids. The germline CDR1 and CDR2 sequences are SGDLS and YYNGEE. The DNA of the CDR3 is TGTGCCAGCAGCTCCAAGAAGGACACCTTGAACACTGAAGCTTTCTTT. It codes for CASSSKKDTLNTEAFF.

V and J are TRBV4-3 and TRBJ1-1; weak D call: TRBD1 (5 bases). Deletions cut 0 bases from V and 5 bases from J, with 7 bases between. The CDR3 loop spans 13 amino acids. CDR1 is LGHNA, CDR2 YSLEER, per germline. The CDR3: CASSQERGTEAFF. The CDR3 coding sequence is TGCGCCAGCAGCCAAGAAAGGGGAACTGAAGCTTTCTTT.

The chain links TRBV7-2 to TRBJ2-7; 7 nucleotides agree with TRBD1. V lost 5 bases, J lost 4 bases, and 8 bases stayed unmatched. The germline V gene encodes CDR1 SGHTA and CDR2 FQGNSA. The CDR3 runs 14 residues. The CDR3 is CASSKITGAYEQYF. The CDR3 nucleotides are TGTGCCAGCAGCAAAATAACAGGGGCGTACGAGCAGTACTTC.

For this clone: A read error may account for a junction end that differs from germline. The chain uses TRBV28 and TRBJ2-1, with TRBD2 matching over 9 bases. This CDR3 has 16 residues. Germline assignment: CDR1 MDHEN and CDR2 SYDVKM. CDR3 DNA sequence: TGTGCCAGCCGTTTAGGTAGCGGGAGAGCCTACAATGAGCAGTTCTTC. Amino acids: CASRLGSGRAYNEQFF.